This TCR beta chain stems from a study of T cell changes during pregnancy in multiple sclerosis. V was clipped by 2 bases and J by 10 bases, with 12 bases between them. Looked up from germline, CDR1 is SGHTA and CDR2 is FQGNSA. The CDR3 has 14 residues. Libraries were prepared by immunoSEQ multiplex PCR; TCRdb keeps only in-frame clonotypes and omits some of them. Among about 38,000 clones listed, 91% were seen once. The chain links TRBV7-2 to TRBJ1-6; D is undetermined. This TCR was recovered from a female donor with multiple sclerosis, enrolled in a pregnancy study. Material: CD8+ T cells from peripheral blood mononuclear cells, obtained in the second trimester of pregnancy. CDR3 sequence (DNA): TGTGCCAGCAGCTTACTATCGAGAAACTCACCCCTCCACTTT. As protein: CASSLLSRNSPLHF.